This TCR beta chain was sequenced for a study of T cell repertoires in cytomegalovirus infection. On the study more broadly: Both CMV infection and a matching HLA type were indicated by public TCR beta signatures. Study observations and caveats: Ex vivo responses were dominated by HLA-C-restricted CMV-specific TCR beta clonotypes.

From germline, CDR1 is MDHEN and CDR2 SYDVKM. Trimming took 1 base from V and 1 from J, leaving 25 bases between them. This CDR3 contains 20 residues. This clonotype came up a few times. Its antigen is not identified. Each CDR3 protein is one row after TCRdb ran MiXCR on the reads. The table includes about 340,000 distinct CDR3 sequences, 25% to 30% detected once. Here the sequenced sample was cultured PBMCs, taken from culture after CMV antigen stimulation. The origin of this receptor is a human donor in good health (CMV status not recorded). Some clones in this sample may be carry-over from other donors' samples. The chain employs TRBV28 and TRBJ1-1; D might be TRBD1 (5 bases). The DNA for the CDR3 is TGTGCCAGCAGTTTATCCCTCGATTTGGCCTACCAGGGATCGAACACTGAAGCTTTCTTT. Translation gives CASSLSLDLAYQGSNTEAFF.